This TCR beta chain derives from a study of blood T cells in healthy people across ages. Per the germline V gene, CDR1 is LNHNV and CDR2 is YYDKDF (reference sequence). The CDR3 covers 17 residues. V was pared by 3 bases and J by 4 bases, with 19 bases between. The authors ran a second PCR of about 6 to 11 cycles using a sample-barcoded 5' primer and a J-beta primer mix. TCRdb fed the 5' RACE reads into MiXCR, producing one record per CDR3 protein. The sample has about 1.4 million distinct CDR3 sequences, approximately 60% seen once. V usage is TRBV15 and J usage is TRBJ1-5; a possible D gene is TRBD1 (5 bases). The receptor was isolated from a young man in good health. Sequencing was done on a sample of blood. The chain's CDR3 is CATSSEPPGPANQPQHF. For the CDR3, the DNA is TGTGCCACCAGCAGCGAACCCCCGGGACCGGCGAATCAGCCCCAGCATTTT.